The T cell receptor (beta chain) under discussion was sequenced for a study of PD-1 blockade in classical Hodgkin lymphoma. Exposure to brentuximab vedotin varied, and each patient had relapsed following autologous stem cell transplantation. Magnetic negative selection, applied to thawed PBMCs, was used to isolate the CD8+ T cells. General study points: Diversity similar to that of newly diagnosed patients was seen at baseline in complete responders. Reported findings placed baseline TCR diversity lower in newly diagnosed patients (compared with healthy donors).

Using immunoSEQ multiplex PCR, the repertoire was profiled, and TCRdb retains in-frame clones only, with some absent. This sample has some 25,000 clones, with about 91% found just once. This CDR3 contains 15 residues. Germline CDR1 is MDHEN and CDR2 is SYDVKM. This clone was recorded only once. Its target is unknown. An end of the junction differs from the germline gene, which may be a read error. The specimen comprised CD8+ T cells from blood, sampled at baseline. The TCR originated in a human donor with classical Hodgkin lymphoma. V usage is TRBV28 and J usage is TRBJ2-7, with TRBD2 matching over 9 bases. Here the CDR3 reads CASSLSLAGSYEQYF. The CDR3 coding sequence is TGTGCCAGCAGCTTATCACTAGCGGGCTCCTACGAGCAGTACTTC.